Listed here are 19 T cell receptor beta chains from one sample, sequenced in a study of shared clonotypes between healthy human individuals. Some clones are missing from TCRdb's copy, which holds only in-frame ones; the method was immunoSEQ multiplex PCR. The sample lists some 2,100,000 clones; approximately 95% were seen once. The specimen sequenced was naive CD4+ T cells sorted from blood. Subset denoted: CD45RA+ positively selected. The receptors stem from a young man in good health.

The V call is TRBV6-5, the J call TRBJ2-7; D is possibly TRBD2 (6 bases). Trimming took off 6 bases at V and 3 bases at J, with 15 bases between the two ends. The CDR3 sequence is 14 residues long. Germline V CDR1 and CDR2: MNHEY, SVGAGI. CDR3 nucleotide sequence: TGTGCCAGCAGAACTTCCGGGACTTTCTACGAGCAGTACTTC. It codes for CASRTSGTFYEQYF.

The chain carries TRBV15 and TRBJ2-1; 12 bases fit TRBD2. Looked up from germline, CDR1 is LNHNV and CDR2 is YYDKDF (reference sequence). The CDR3 runs 17 residues. V gave up 0 bases and J gave up 7 bases; unmatched junction bases: 7. This chain's CDR3 is CATSRDWGLAGSNEQFF. The DNA of the CDR3 is TGTGCCACCAGCAGAGATTGGGGACTAGCGGGTTCGAATGAGCAGTTCTTC.

The rearrangement joins TRBV10-3 to TRBJ1-3; D not certain. Trimming shortened V by 6 bases and J by 6 bases, and 15 bases separated the two germline ends. Germline lookup yields CDR1 ENHRY and CDR2 SYGVKD. The CDR3 runs 14 residues. The CDR3, as DNA: TGTGCCATCAGGACCACCGGACGGATAAACACCATATATTTT. Translated: CAIRTTGRINTIYF.

The chain recombines TRBV6-1 with TRBJ1-2, with 8 bases identical to TRBD1. With V trimmed by 6 bases and J by 0 bases, 3 bases remained unmatched. CDR1 is MNHNS and CDR2 is SASEGT in the germline V gene. The CDR3 has 14 amino acids. The CDR3 is CASSLTGANYGYTF. CDR3 nucleotides: TGTGCCAGCAGCTTGACAGGGGCTAACTATGGCTACACCTTC.

The CDR3, as DNA: TGTGCCAGCAGCTTAGACGACAGGGAAGCTGGCTACACCTTC. It specifies CASSLDDREAGYTF. The genes are TRBV7-9 and TRBJ1-2; 7 bases fit TRBD1. Trimming cost V 1 base and J 7 bases; bases outside gene matches: 6. The CDR3 sequence is 14 residues long. Germline V gene lookup returns CDR1 SEHNR and CDR2 FQNEAQ (reference sequence).

This clone appeared once. The genes are TRBV5-1 and TRBJ2-7; 8 bases fit TRBD1. V lost 0 bases to trimming and J lost 3 bases; unmatched junction nucleotides: 5. Germline CDR1 reads SGHRS; CDR2 reads YFSETQ. The CDR3 contains 15 residues. The CDR3 loop is CASSLGTGLLYEQYF. Here the CDR3 DNA reads TGCGCCAGCAGCTTGGGGACAGGGCTCCTCTACGAGCAGTACTTC. Full variable domain (rest looked up from reference TRBV5-1 and TRBJ2-7): KAGVTQTPRYLIKTRGQQVTLSCSPISGHRSVSWYQQTPGQGLQFLFEYFSETQRNKGNFPGRFSGRQFSNSRSEMNVSTLELGDSALYLCASSLGTGLLYEQYFGPGTRLTVT.

This chain links TRBV5-1 with TRBJ2-5; D possibly corresponds to TRBD2 (7 bases). Trimming stripped 3 bases from V and 4 bases from J, with 16 bases between. CDR1 SGHRS and CDR2 YFSETQ come from the germline V gene. CDR3 length: 15 residues. The CDR3 loop reads CASSSRRGAGETQYF. CDR3 nucleotides: TGCGCCAGCAGCTCCCGACGGGGGGCCGGAGAGACCCAGTACTTC.

About this clone itself: Other DNA sequences within the sample encode an identical CDR3. This chain links TRBV29-1 with TRBJ1-1, with unresolved D. V was trimmed by 3 bases and J by 0 bases, leaving 5 bases between them. Germline CDR1 SQVTM, CDR2 ANQGSEA. The CDR3 spans 12 residues. CDR3 bases: TGCAGCGTTGACGAGGTGAACACTGAAGCTTTCTTT. Translating gives CSVDEVNTEAFF.

The chain links TRBV6-6 to TRBJ2-5; 8 bases fit TRBD1. The junction had 5 bases not matched to a gene; V was cut back by 7 bases and J by 4 bases. Germline V gene sequence: CDR1 MNHNY, CDR2 SVGAGI (reference sequence). This CDR3 spans 13 amino acids. CDR3 nucleotides: TGTGCCAGCACCCAGGGGGCTGGAGAGACCCAGTACTTC. Amino acid sequence: CASTQGAGETQYF.

The CDR3 reads CASTITGVNEKLFF. CDR3 DNA sequence: TGTGCCAGCACCATCACAGGGGTTAATGAAAAACTGTTTTTT. The chain has TRBV28 and TRBJ1-4; 7 bases line up with TRBD1. The trim removed 7 bases at V and 4 bases at J, leaving 6 bases unmatched. Germline V CDR1 and CDR2: MDHEN, SYDVKM. The CDR3 is 14 residues long.

This chain links TRBV7-9 with TRBJ2-7; 8 bases match TRBD2. This CDR3 spans 17 amino acids. CDR1 is SEHNR, CDR2 FQNEAQ, per germline (reference sequence). The V gene end was trimmed by 1 base and the J gene end by 4 bases; junction bases not matched to a gene: 12. The CDR3 DNA follows: TGTGCCAGCAGCTTAGATTGGGCGGGGGGAATTCAGTACGAGCAGTACTTC. Translated: CASSLDWAGGIQYEQYF.

The genes are TRBV6-5 and TRBJ1-2, with 7 positions matching TRBD1. The ends lost 2 bases at V and 6 bases at J; junction bases unmatched: 6. CDR1 MNHEY and CDR2 SVGAGI come from the germline V gene. This CDR3 is 14 amino acids long. The CDR3 loop is CASSYDGDSNGYTF. The CDR3 nucleotides read TGTGCCAGCAGTTACGACGGGGACAGTAATGGCTACACCTTC.

The chain links TRBV19 to TRBJ1-2; D is perhaps TRBD1 (5 bases). CDR3 length equals 14 residues. Trimming removed 3 bases at V and 8 bases at J, with 16 bases between. CDR1 is LNHDA, CDR2 SQIVND, per germline (reference sequence). This CDR3 reads CASSIISGVEGYTF. The DNA for the CDR3 is TGTGCCAGTAGTATTATCTCGGGGGTAGAAGGCTACACCTTC.

The chain employs TRBV2 and TRBJ1-5; TRBD1 matches at 10 bases. The germline CDR1 and CDR2 sequences are SNHLY and FYNNEI. CDR3 length equals 18 residues. V lost 3 bases and J lost 0; bases outside the gene matches: 8. The CDR3 reads CASSERRTGGYSNQPQHF. The DNA for the CDR3 is TGTGCCAGCAGTGAGCGCCGGACAGGGGGTTATAGCAATCAGCCCCAGCATTTT.

The rearrangement links TRBV9 to TRBJ2-3; 9 bases fit TRBD2. V shed 6 bases and J 4 bases; nucleotides not matched to a gene: 9. Germline CDR1 and CDR2: SGDLS and YYNGEE. The CDR3 is 15 residues long. CDR3 protein: CASNRGGRGPDTQYF. The CDR3 DNA sequence: TGTGCCAGCAATCGGGGCGGGAGGGGCCCAGATACGCAGTATTTT.

The chain employs TRBV7-9 and TRBJ2-2; D is uncertain. CDR1 and CDR2 (germline): SEHNR, FQNEAQ (reference sequence). Trimming removed 5 bases from V and 7 bases from J, with 11 bases in between. This CDR3 contains 13 residues. The CDR3 protein is CASSPRLRGELFF. Here the CDR3 DNA reads TGTGCCAGCAGCCCCCGTCTCCGCGGGGAGCTGTTTTTT.

Of note for this clone: Other DNA sequences in this specimen translate into the identical CDR3. The chain has TRBV18 and TRBJ2-1, with 9 bases matching TRBD1. CDR1 is KGHSH, CDR2 LQKENI, per germline. CDR3 size: 15 residues. With 3 bases clipped from V and 4 bases from J, the junction kept 4 bases outside the gene matches. In DNA, the CDR3 is TGTGCCAGCTCACCCCCGGGACAGGGTTACAATGAGCAGTTCTTC. Translation gives CASSPPGQGYNEQFF.

The chain joins TRBV7-9 to TRBJ2-2; TRBD1 or TRBD2 may be the D gene (6 bases each). The CDR3 length is 13 residues. The V and J ends lost 8 bases and 2 bases respectively, with 9 bases between them. Germline CDR1 reads SEHNR; CDR2 reads FQNEAQ (reference sequence). CDR3 amino acids: CASGGLNTGELFF. The CDR3 bases are TGTGCCAGCGGGGGGCTCAACACCGGGGAGCTGTTTTTT.

This rearrangement joins TRBV25-1 to TRBJ2-3; 8 bases line up with TRBD2. The CDR3 is made up of 15 amino acids. Germline-derived CDR1 and CDR2 are MGHDK and SYGVNS. V lost 4 bases, J lost 2 bases, and 5 bases stayed unmatched. The DNA for the CDR3 is TGTGCCAGCAGTGGACGGGGGGGCCCCACAGATACGCAGTATTTT. Its translation: CASSGRGGPTDTQYF. Full variable domain (missing parts from reference TRBV25-1 and TRBJ2-3): EADIYQTPRYLVIGTGKKITLECSQTMGHDKMYWYQQDPGMELHLIHYSYGVNSTEKGDLSSESTVSRIRTEHFPLTLESARPSHTSQYLCASSGRGGPTDTQYFGPGTRLTVL.